This is a list of T cell receptor beta chains from one sample in a study of T cells in Graves' hyperthyroidism and ophthalmopathy. TCRdb itself ran the multiplex PCR reads through MiXCR, one entry per CDR3 protein. The sample comprises around 300,000 distinct CDR3 sequences, about 14% of which are singletons, and almost 8% rests with the top ten. The sequencing input was blood. These receptors were taken from a woman in her 30s with Graves' hyperthyroidism that later progressed to Graves' ophthalmopathy. CDR3s include the opening cysteine and the closing phenylalanine or tryptophan.

V gene: TRBV7-3; CDR3 protein: CASSLTRDRGGETQYF
V gene: TRBV7-6; CDR3 protein: CASSSRREGDTQYF
V gene: TRBV20-1; CDR3 protein: CSAPLAGGGDTQYF
V gene: TRBV6-1; CDR3 protein: CASRPRGTGSYEQYF
V gene: TRBV20-1; CDR3 protein: CSARAGTGYQETQYF
V gene: TRBV10-2; CDR3 protein: CASISGGRGGQTQYF
V gene: TRBV3-1; CDR3 protein: CASSQGSRGGRDTQYF
V gene: TRBV29-1; CDR3 protein: CSAPDRPYTDTQYF
V gene: TRBV12-3/TRBV12-4; CDR3 protein: CASSSRSGWGQYF
V gene: TRBV28; CDR3 protein: CASKEGPYEQYF
V gene: TRBV9; CDR3 protein: CASSSSAGGDYEQYF
V gene: TRBV6-1; CDR3 protein: CASSPGQGAWNEQFF
V gene: TRBV10-3; CDR3 protein: CAISDRREPSYEQYF
V gene: TRBV12-3/TRBV12-4; CDR3 protein: CASSFLGRGPTDTQYF
V gene: TRBV2; CDR3 protein: CASSVGTSGLKSYEQYF
V gene: TRBV19; CDR3 protein: CASSIGQMNTEAFF
V gene: TRBV9; CDR3 protein: CASSVDAVYNSPLHF
V gene: TRBV24-1; CDR3 protein: CASKGTYPSDTQYF
V gene: TRBV5-8; CDR3 protein: CASSPGVVQTDTQYF
V gene: TRBV27; CDR3 protein: CASSASPARLVDSYEQYF
V gene: TRBV5-4; CDR3 protein: CASSSGQHAANSPLHF
V gene: TRBV12-3/TRBV12-4; CDR3 protein: CASSFKGRGLAFSYNEQFF
V gene: TRBV28; CDR3 protein: CASSFETGVTEAFF
V gene: TRBV27; CDR3 protein: CASSIRRGTGELFF
V gene: TRBV7-3; CDR3 protein: CASSLGGRNFNEQFF
V gene: TRBV30; CDR3 protein: CAWSGYPANEQYF
V gene: TRBV3-1; CDR3 protein: CASSQEVPPGELFF
V gene: TRBV29-1; CDR3 protein: CSVVEGQRGHEQYF
V gene: TRBV9; CDR3 protein: CASSVAGEGPNEKLFF
V gene: TRBV7-9; CDR3 protein: CASSLGTSGSEQFF
V gene: TRBV2; CDR3 protein: CASSEMMTSGNTDTQYF
V gene: TRBV3-1; CDR3 protein: CASSPGHPNTEAFF
V gene: TRBV27; CDR3 protein: CATQKTDSSDTQYF
V gene: TRBV20-1; CDR3 protein: CSAAPSGTDTQYF
V gene: TRBV30; CDR3 protein: CAWSQPRVEQFF
V gene: TRBV7-9; CDR3 protein: CATQGAGNQPQHF
V gene: TRBV7-2; CDR3 protein: CASTLAASTDTQYF
V gene: TRBV5-6; CDR3 protein: CASSSETGGFEKLFF
V gene: TRBV6-2/TRBV6-3; CDR3 protein: CASSWTDIGDNEQFF
V gene: TRBV24-1; CDR3 protein: CATSEPGQGLYNEQFF
V gene: TRBV30; CDR3 protein: CAWSEGQDYGYTF
V gene: TRBV7-9; CDR3 protein: CASSPRLAGVTQETQYF
V gene: TRBV19; CDR3 protein: CASTPGLGSYNSPLHF
V gene: TRBV27; CDR3 protein: CASSFTSGPTYEQYF
V gene: TRBV7-2; CDR3 protein: CASSFGSEKLFF
V gene: TRBV6-1; CDR3 protein: CASSSTGDFSYEQYF
V gene: TRBV5-8; CDR3 protein: CASSRDGTSGKETQYF
V gene: TRBV6-2/TRBV6-3; CDR3 protein: CASSYMGQPYNEQFF
V gene: TRBV12-3/TRBV12-4; CDR3 protein: CASSFTGKSLSPTYEQYF
V gene: TRBV5-4; CDR3 protein: CASSFEGQPQHF
V gene: TRBV5-1; CDR3 protein: CASSHTGLSYNSPLHF
V gene: TRBV7-2; CDR3 protein: CASSLKSGVYSPLHF
V gene: TRBV7-2; CDR3 protein: CASSLRTSRPKEQFF
V gene: TRBV9; CDR3 protein: CASSVAGSNQPQHF
V gene: TRBV27; CDR3 protein: CASSARQAHTEAFF
V gene: TRBV12-3/TRBV12-4; CDR3 protein: CASSFEGGYGYTF
V gene: TRBV24-1; CDR3 protein: CATRWEIVKTQYF